These 23 T cell receptor beta chains were sequenced from one sample in a study of regulatory T cells in long-lasting Graves disease. The authors built TCR beta libraries using iRepertoire HTBI primers and Arm-PCR of CDR3 regions. One entry per CDR3 protein results from TCRdb running MiXCR on the multiplex PCR reads. The table records about 530,000 distinct CDR3 sequences, 15% to 20% of them present only once. Time point given: newly diagnosed GD, antithyroid drugs for less than 3 months. Researchers made the TCR library from RNA that was extracted from PBMCs. The same data also went into a second study, on T cells in Graves' hyperthyroidism and ophthalmopathy.

Source: peripheral blood mononuclear cells (PBMCs), taken at new diagnosis, from a patient treated with antithyroid drugs. The receptors originated from a woman aged 35-65 years with Graves disease.

This clonotype was recorded many times. J is TRBJ1-1 and V is TRBV3-1, with 7 positions matching TRBD1. Losses at the gene ends were 8 bases for V and 5 bases for J; bases not matched to a gene: 8. CDR3 length equals 13 residues. Germline V gene sequence: CDR1 LGHDT, CDR2 YNNKEL (reference sequence). CDR3 DNA: TGTGCCAGCGAACCAGGGGGGGGGACTGAAGCTTTCTTT. Its translation is CASEPGGGTEAFF.

The sample holds a few counts of this clonotype. The rearrangement uses TRBV6-1 and TRBJ1-3; D is uncertain. This CDR3 contains 14 residues. With 5 bases removed from V and 4 bases from J, the gap between germline ends came to 12 bases. CDR1 and CDR2 (germline): MNHNS, SASEGT. The CDR3: CASSPRGFGNTIYF. CDR3 DNA sequence: TGTGCCAGCAGTCCTCGGGGATTCGGAAACACCATATATTTT.

This clonotype was counted many times. The rearrangement links TRBV3-1 to TRBJ1-1; D perhaps matches TRBD1 (6 bases). This CDR3 has 13 residues. The germline V and J ends were trimmed by 5 bases and 5 bases, with 12 bases remaining between them. CDR1 LGHDT and CDR2 YNNKEL come from the germline V gene (reference sequence). CDR3: CASSWEQGTEAFF. For the CDR3, the DNA is TGTGCCAGCAGCTGGGAACAGGGAACTGAAGCTTTCTTT. The entire variable domain, with the rest obtained from reference TRBV3-1 and TRBJ1-1, is as follows: DTAVSQTPKYLVTQMGNDKSIKCEQNLGHDTMYWYKQDSKKFLKIMFSYNNKELIINETVPNRFSPKSPDKAHLNLHINSLELGDSAVYFCASSWEQGTEAFFGQGTRLTVV.

The V gene is TRBV7-9, the J gene TRBJ2-1, with D maybe TRBD2 (5 bases). The V and J ends lost 2 bases and 8 bases respectively, with 13 bases between them. Germline V gives CDR1 SEHNR, CDR2 FQNEAQ (reference sequence). This CDR3 is 14 amino acids long. The CDR3 loop reads CASSLQSSSDEQFF. DNA for the CDR3: TGTGCCAGCAGCTTACAATCTAGCAGCGATGAGCAGTTCTTC.

The chain has TRBV29-1 and TRBJ2-5; possibly TRBD2 for D (7 bases). Germline CDR1 and CDR2: SQVTM and ANQGSEA. V shed 6 bases and J shed 1 base, with 30 bases lying between them. The CDR3 runs to 19 residues. The CDR3 DNA reads as TGCAGCGTCGTCCCCATAGGGGGGGCACACGACCAACCCCAAGAGACCCAGTACTTC. It is translated as CSVVPIGGAHDQPQETQYF.

The V call is TRBV20-1, the J call TRBJ1-2; the D gene is possibly TRBD1 (5 bases). This CDR3 has 11 amino acids. Germline V lookup: CDR1 DFQATT, CDR2 SNEGSKA (reference sequence). V was pared by 6 bases and J by 3 bases, with 8 bases between. CDR3 region: CSAQGHYGYTF. Written as DNA, the CDR3 is TGCAGTGCCCAGGGCCACTATGGCTACACCTTC.

J is TRBJ2-2 and V is TRBV6-1; 9 positions match TRBD1. The CDR3 length is 17 residues. CDR1 and CDR2 from the germline V gene are MNHNS and SASEGT. V shed 0 bases and J 5 bases; nucleotides not matched to a gene: 7. CDR3 in DNA: TGTGCCAGCAGTGAAGCGCTCTGGACAGGGGAGACCGGGGAGCTGTTTTTT. Amino acid sequence: CASSEALWTGETGELFF.

With regard to this clonotype: The junction and the germline gene differ at one end; a read error may be behind it. The gene calls are TRBV12-3 or TRBV12-4 and TRBJ1-1, with D hard to call. There are 13 residues in the CDR3. The CDR3 sequence is CAGSVNLDTEAFF. The DNA of the CDR3 is TGTGCCGGCAGTGTCAATCTGGACACTGAAGCTTTCTTT.

The chain recombines TRBV6-1 with TRBJ2-7; a possible D gene is TRBD1 (6 bases). Trimming pared 5 bases from V and 7 bases from J, leaving 21 bases between. This CDR3 is built from 15 residues. Germline CDR1 reads MNHNS; CDR2 reads SASEGT. CDR3 residues: CASSLRTVPLREQYF. CDR3 bases: TGTGCCAGCAGTCTGCGGACAGTCCCCTTGAGGGAGCAGTACTTC.

The chain uses TRBV19 and TRBJ2-7; maybe TRBD1 (5 bases). The CDR3 is 14 amino acids. V shed 3 bases and J shed 3 bases, with 12 bases lying between them. Germline assignment: CDR1 LNHDA and CDR2 SQIVND (reference sequence). CDR3 region: CASSIADRFYEQYF. The CDR3 DNA is TGTGCCAGTAGTATCGCCGACAGATTCTACGAGCAGTACTTC.

This clonotype appeared a few times. This rearrangement joins TRBV6-1 to TRBJ2-2, with D unresolved. V was clipped by 6 bases and J by 3 bases, with 8 bases between them. This CDR3 region has 13 residues. Germline CDR1 is MNHNS and CDR2 is SASEGT. CDR3 amino acids: CASSLMDTGELFF. The DNA for the CDR3 is TGTGCCAGCAGCCTCATGGACACCGGGGAGCTGTTTTTT.

The table lists this clonotype with many counts. The chain recombines TRBV29-1 with TRBJ2-1; D gene ambiguous. The germline V gene encodes CDR1 SQVTM and CDR2 ANQGSEA. The CDR3 is made up of 13 amino acids. Trimming shortened V by 3 bases and J by 2 bases, and 8 bases separated the two germline ends. CDR3 loop: CSVDPNAYNEQFF. Written as DNA, the CDR3 is TGCAGCGTTGATCCGAACGCCTACAATGAGCAGTTCTTC.

The chain combines TRBV19 with TRBJ2-2, with D uncertain. This CDR3 is 15 amino acids long. Germline CDR1 LNHDA, CDR2 SQIVND (reference sequence). V was shortened by 3 bases and J by 0 bases, with 8 bases between the two germline ends. The CDR3 nucleotides are TGTGCCAGTAGTATTGGACGCACGAACACCGGGGAGCTGTTTTTT. Translated: CASSIGRTNTGELFF. The full variable domain, completed using reference TRBV19 and TRBJ2-2, is DGGITQSPKYLFRKEGQNVTLSCEQNLNHDAMYWYRQDPGQGLRLIYYSQIVNDFQKGDIAEGYSVSREKKESFPLTVTSAQKNPTAFYLCASSIGRTNTGELFFGEGSRLTVL.

This clonotype was counted many times. V gene TRBV18 combines with J gene TRBJ2-7; 9 nucleotides align to TRBD1. V was clipped by 3 bases and J by 4 bases; unmatched bases: 4. Germline loops: CDR1 KGHSH, CDR2 LQKENI. CDR3 size: 14 residues. The DNA for the CDR3 is TGTGCCAGCTCACCCGCGACAGGGGGATACGAGCAGTACTTC. Translation: CASSPATGGYEQYF.

This clonotype was detected ten times or more. The chain employs TRBV30 and TRBJ2-7; no firm D call. Germline-derived CDR1 and CDR2 are GTSNPN and SVGIG (reference sequence). V lost 2 bases and J 2 bases, leaving 10 bases between the germline ends. This CDR3 spans 13 amino acids. The CDR3 is CAWSSAPAYEQYF. CDR3 DNA: TGTGCCTGGAGTTCGGCACCCGCCTACGAGCAGTACTTC.

In this sample, this clonotype turned up many times. The chain uses TRBV30 and TRBJ2-7; 10 bases are a match to TRBD1. V lost 0 bases to trimming and J lost 2 bases; unmatched junction nucleotides: 7. Germline-derived CDR1 and CDR2 are GTSNPN and SVGIG (reference sequence). The CDR3 extends over 16 amino acids. The DNA for the CDR3 is TGTGCCTGGAGTGTAAGCGTCGGGACAGGGGCCTACGAGCAGTACTTC. Translated: CAWSVSVGTGAYEQYF.

The chain has TRBV20-1 and TRBJ1-5; 7 nucleotides line up with TRBD1. Germline values: CDR1 DFQATT, CDR2 SNEGSKA (reference sequence). The CDR3 is made up of 16 amino acids. V lost 5 bases, J lost 0 bases, and 10 bases stayed unmatched. The CDR3 reads CSAQRTGANSNQPQHF. CDR3 in DNA: TGCAGTGCTCAGAGGACAGGTGCTAATAGCAATCAGCCCCAGCATTTT.

Remarks on this clonotype: This may be a read error: a much more frequent sequence differs by one nucleotide. V is TRBV6-2 or TRBV6-3 and J is TRBJ2-7, with no clear D. Trimming removed 2 bases from V and 0 bases from J, with 5 bases in between. Germline values: CDR1 MNHEY, CDR2 SVGEGT. This CDR3 has 13 residues. CDR3 DNA sequence: TGTGCCAGCAGTTACGGGGACTCCTACGAGCAGTACTTC. Its protein is CASSYGDSYEQYF.

DNA of the CDR3: TGCAGTGCTAGGATCGGGCGGGGGGGCTCGGGTACGCAGTATTTT. Translation gives CSARIGRGGSGTQYF. The genes are TRBV20-1 and TRBJ2-3, with 9 nucleotides matching TRBD2. The CDR3 sequence is 15 residues long. The ends lost 3 bases at V and 8 bases at J; junction bases unmatched: 12. The germline gives CDR1 DFQATT, CDR2 SNEGSKA (reference sequence).

This clonotype was observed at least ten times. CDR3 DNA: TGCAGTGCAACGCCTGATCCCGGCTACACCTTC. Translated, it gives CSATPDPGYTF. The V and J genes are TRBV20-1 and TRBJ1-2; no reliable D call. The CDR3 spans 11 residues. V gave up 6 bases and J gave up 8 bases, with 13 bases separating them. CDR1 is DFQATT and CDR2 is SNEGSKA in the germline V gene (reference sequence).

The J gene is TRBJ1-2, the V gene TRBV12-3 or TRBV12-4; 10 nucleotides align to TRBD1. The CDR3 has 15 amino acids. Unmatched junction bases numbered 7, after V lost 5 bases and J lost 4 bases. The CDR3 sequence: CASSQRDRGLYGYTF. CDR3 nucleotide sequence: TGTGCCAGCAGTCAGCGGGACAGGGGTCTCTATGGCTACACCTTC.

V gene TRBV9 combines with J gene TRBJ2-1; perhaps D is TRBD1 or TRBD2 (5 bases each). The CDR3 is made up of 15 amino acids. Trimming took off 4 bases at V and 2 bases at J, with 13 bases between the two ends. Germline assignment: CDR1 SGDLS and CDR2 YYNGEE. This chain's CDR3 is CASSKDGTAYNEQFF. The CDR3 region has the DNA TGTGCCAGCAGCAAAGACGGGACGGCCTACAATGAGCAGTTCTTC.

This clonotype was counted at least ten times. The V gene is TRBV12-3 or TRBV12-4, the J gene TRBJ1-2; D might be TRBD1 (5 bases). Trimming left V 6 bases short and J 8 bases short, with 13 bases between. This CDR3 is 12 amino acids long. The CDR3 region is CASSPRQWGYTF. Written as DNA, the CDR3 is TGTGCCAGCAGCCCTAGACAGTGGGGCTACACCTTC.